The clone carrying this T cell receptor beta chain turned up a few times. Via MiXCR, TCRdb re-called the 5' RACE reads, giving one row per CDR3 protein. The top ten clones hold over 2% of a sample with about 62,000 distinct CDR3 sequences, roughly 30% of them seen once. Germline lookup yields CDR1 SGHTA and CDR2 FQGNSA. This CDR3 is 16 amino acids long. V lost 0 bases to trimming and J lost 2 bases, with 14 bases between them. This TCR came from a female donor with breast cancer. The genes are TRBV7-2 and TRBJ2-7; no clear D gene. The material sequenced was tumor-infiltrating naive CD4+ T cells sorted from the breast tumor. Subset meaning: naive CD4+ T cells, CD4+CD45RA+CD25-. CDR3 in DNA: TGTGCCAGCAGCTTAGCGCTGAGAAAAAGCACCTACGAGCAGTACTTC. Protein: CASSLALRKSTYEQYF.